Each of the 25 T cell receptor beta chains below was sequenced from the same sample in a study of post-analysis software for immune sequencing data. The antigens of these receptors remain unknown. Study findings and constraints: In patients, about 5 TRBV segments were more frequent than in controls, with TRBV5-6, TRBV5-1 and TRBV20-1 among them.

Prepared TCR beta cDNA libraries contained unique molecular identifiers. TCRdb re-called the PCR reads with MiXCR, one entry per CDR3 protein. The repertoire has hundreds of thousands of distinct CDR3 sequences, around 27% of them found once; the top ten carry roughly 0.57%. The specimen sequenced was blood. The receptors were sampled from a girl between 10 and 17 years old with multiple sclerosis.

The V gene is TRBV29-1, the J gene TRBJ2-3; 7 bases match TRBD2. V lost 4 bases, J lost 5 bases, and 3 bases stayed unmatched. CDR3 size: 12 residues. The germline CDR1 and CDR2 sequences are SQVTM and ANQGSEA. CDR3 coding DNA: TGCAGCGTTGTGACGGGAGGAGATACGCAGTATTTT. Residues: CSVVTGGDTQYF.

Comment on this clonotype: This may stem from a read error, because a much larger clone lies one nucleotide away. V and J are TRBV29-1 and TRBJ2-7, with D unresolved. The CDR3 length is 11 residues. Germline V CDR1 and CDR2: SQVTM, ANQGSEA. Trimming removed 7 bases at V and 4 bases at J, with 11 bases between. The CDR3: CSAASVYEQYF. Written as DNA, the CDR3 is TGCAGCGCTGCGAGTGTTTACGAGCAGTACTTC.

The rearrangement joins TRBV4-2 to TRBJ2-2; the match to TRBD2 covers 10 bases. Losses at the gene ends were 4 bases for V and 0 bases for J; bases not matched to a gene: 2. Germline loops: CDR1 LGHNA, CDR2 YNFKEQ. The CDR3 totals 16 residues. The CDR3, as DNA: TGTGCCAGCAGCCGCACTAGCGGGGCGAACACCGGGGAGCTGTTTTTT. Protein product: CASSRTSGANTGELFF.

CDR3 amino acids: CAISESWVWETQYF. In DNA form, the CDR3 reads TGTGCCATCAGTGAGTCTTGGGTCTGGGAGACCCAGTACTTC. The J gene is TRBJ2-5, the V gene TRBV10-3; D not certain. CDR1 is ENHRY, CDR2 SYGVKD, per germline. The CDR3 consists of 14 residues. V lost 0 bases to trimming and J lost 5 bases, with 10 bases between them.

In this sample, this clonotype turned up a few times. V usage is TRBV20-1 and J usage is TRBJ1-2, with D uncertain. V lost 8 bases and J 6 bases, leaving 10 bases between the germline ends. Germline V gene sequence: CDR1 DFQATT, CDR2 SNEGSKA (reference sequence). The CDR3 runs 10 residues. The CDR3, as DNA: TGCAGTCCGTACATGGATGGCTACACCTTC. Translated: CSPYMDGYTF.

This clonotype was seen a handful of times. The chain employs TRBV7-2 and TRBJ1-4; 7 nucleotides match TRBD1. The CDR3 is 15 residues long. From germline, CDR1 is SGHTA and CDR2 FQGNSA. J lost 5 bases, V lost 5 bases, and 8 bases had no gene match. The CDR3 is CASSRKGTANEKLFF. For the CDR3, the DNA is TGTGCCAGCAGCCGTAAGGGGACAGCCAATGAAAAACTGTTTTTT.

This clonotype was observed once. This chain links TRBV20-1 with TRBJ2-2; D not resolved. The CDR3 is 15 residues long. In germline, CDR1 is DFQATT, CDR2 SNEGSKA (reference sequence). Trimming cost V 0 bases and J 4 bases, with 12 bases left between them. DNA of the CDR3: TGCAGTGCTAGAGATCGAAGGGCAGTCACCGGGGAGCTGTTTTTT. This encodes CSARDRRAVTGELFF.

The CDR3 loop is CASSTSGSAYNEQFF. Here the CDR3 DNA reads TGTGCCAGCAGCACCAGCGGGAGCGCCTACAATGAGCAGTTCTTC. This chain links TRBV7-9 with TRBJ2-1; 8 bases align to TRBD2. Trimming at V came to 5 bases and at J to 2 bases, leaving 5 bases not matched to a gene. The CDR3 sequence is 15 residues long. In germline, CDR1 is SEHNR, CDR2 FQNEAQ (reference sequence).

The chain carries TRBV20-1 and TRBJ2-5; no definite D call. The V and J ends lost 1 base and 12 bases respectively, with 21 bases between them. Per the germline V gene, CDR1 is DFQATT and CDR2 is SNEGSKA (reference sequence). There are 14 residues in the CDR3. CDR3: CSARVRAASPVKYF. The CDR3 DNA reads as TGCAGTGCTAGAGTCCGGGCGGCATCCCCCGTGAAGTACTTC.

This clonotype was counted a few times. The rearrangement links TRBV15 to TRBJ1-5, with D uncertain. This CDR3 spans 12 amino acids. Germline V gene sequence: CDR1 LNHNV, CDR2 YYDKDF (reference sequence). V dropped 1 base and J dropped 5 bases, with 3 bases sitting between them. CDR3 DNA: TGTGCCACCAGCAGAGCCGATCAGCCCCAGCATTTT. Encoded protein: CATSRADQPQHF.

The sample holds many counts of this clonotype. The chain recombines TRBV6-5 with TRBJ2-4; D ambiguous. V shed 4 bases and J shed 0 bases, with 22 bases lying between them. The CDR3 spans 19 residues. CDR1 and CDR2 from the germline V gene are MNHEY and SVGAGI. The CDR3 DNA is TGTGCCAGCAGTTCCCCGTCCAGATTCGCGAACAGAGCCAAAAACATTCAGTACTTC. This translates into CASSSPSRFANRAKNIQYF.

The chain links TRBV27 to TRBJ2-1; tentatively, D is TRBD1 (6 bases). This CDR3 region has 13 residues. Trimming stripped 2 bases from V and 5 bases from J, with 7 bases between. Germline CDR1 MNHEY, CDR2 SMNVEV (reference sequence). As DNA, the CDR3 is TGTGCCAGCAGTTTAAGGGGGAACAATGAGCAGTTCTTC. Protein product: CASSLRGNNEQFF.

This clonotype was counted many times. The rearrangement links TRBV20-1 to TRBJ2-7; TRBD2 is a possible D gene (5 bases). V was clipped by 5 bases and J by 0 bases, with 11 bases between them. The CDR3 totals 13 residues. The germline V gene has CDR1 DFQATT and CDR2 SNEGSKA (reference sequence). The CDR3: CSARTGSSYEQYF. CDR3 DNA sequence: TGCAGTGCTCGGACGGGGAGCTCCTACGAGCAGTACTTC.

This clonotype was found a few times. The chain uses TRBV15 and TRBJ2-5, with D possibly TRBD1 on 5 matching bases. Trimming stripped 0 bases from V and 4 bases from J, with 12 bases between. There are 15 residues in the CDR3. CDR1 is LNHNV and CDR2 is YYDKDF in the germline V gene (reference sequence). CDR3: CATSRDGAGSETQYF. Here the CDR3 DNA reads TGTGCCACCAGCAGAGATGGGGCAGGGTCAGAGACCCAGTACTTC.

V and J are TRBV29-1 and TRBJ1-1; no definite D call. V lost 4 bases to trimming and J lost 10 bases, with 13 bases between them. There are 11 residues in the CDR3. The germline CDR1 and CDR2 sequences are SQVTM and ANQGSEA. For the CDR3, the DNA is TGCAGCGTTGTCGAAGGGCTAGGAGCTTTCTTT. As protein: CSVVEGLGAFF. Combining the CDR3 with reference TRBV29-1 and TRBJ1-1 gives the whole variable domain SAVISQKPSRDICQRGTSLTIQCQVDSQVTMMFWYRQQPGQSLTLIATANQGSEATYESGFVIDKFPISRPNLTFSTLTVSNMSPEDSSIYLCSVVEGLGAFFGQGTRLTVV.

The genes are TRBV20-1 and TRBJ2-7; TRBD1 agrees at 7 bases. The CDR3 has 20 amino acids. The germline gives CDR1 DFQATT, CDR2 SNEGSKA (reference sequence). V gave up 6 bases and J gave up 2 bases; unmatched junction bases: 28. CDR3 region: CSAIKADGTDLPRSPYEQYF. The CDR3 DNA reads TGCAGTGCGATCAAAGCTGACGGGACAGACCTACCCAGGAGCCCCTACGAGCAGTACTTC.

This clonotype was observed a few times. The chain uses TRBV28 and TRBJ1-2; 7 bases are shared with TRBD1. The V gene end was trimmed by 6 bases and the J gene end by 4 bases; junction bases not matched to a gene: 5. Germline V CDR1 and CDR2: MDHEN, SYDVKM. The CDR3 is 13 residues long. The CDR3 reads CASRYRGSYGYTF. CDR3 nucleotides: TGTGCCAGCAGGTACAGGGGCAGCTATGGCTACACCTTC.

V and J are TRBV25-1 and TRBJ2-1, with 8 bases matching TRBD2. Germline trimming cut 5 bases from V and 0 bases from J; bases unmatched to any gene: 15. This CDR3 region has 19 residues. The germline V gene encodes CDR1 MGHDK and CDR2 SYGVNS. CDR3 protein: CASSRGGVAGGRSYNEQFF. CDR3 bases: TGTGCCAGCAGTCGCGGGGGCGTCGCGGGAGGTCGCTCCTACAATGAGCAGTTCTTC.

Here the CDR3 DNA reads TGTGCCAGCAGGCCACTTGGGCCCCCCGGAGATACGCAGTATTTT. Translating gives CASRPLGPPGDTQYF. The genes are TRBV27 and TRBJ2-3; no clear D. The CDR3 loop spans 15 amino acids. The germline V gene encodes CDR1 MNHEY and CDR2 SMNVEV (reference sequence). V was clipped by 6 bases and J by 5 bases, with 18 bases between them.

Details on this clonotype: One junction end does not reproduce the germline sequence, and a read error may be involved. The chain is built from TRBV6-2 or TRBV6-3 and TRBJ1-5; 7 nucleotides agree with TRBD1. Germline assignment: CDR1 MNHEY and CDR2 SVGEGT. The CDR3 extends over 16 amino acids. The CDR3 sequence: CAGSYHRGVGNQPQHF. The DNA for the CDR3 is TGTGCCGGCAGTTACCACAGGGGCGTGGGCAATCAGCCCCAGCATTTT.

The sample holds a few counts of this clonotype. V usage is TRBV24-1 and J usage is TRBJ2-1; 12 nucleotides agree with TRBD1. Per the germline V gene, CDR1 is KGHDR and CDR2 is SFDVKD. CDR3 length: 17 residues. Losses at the gene ends were 0 bases for V and 4 bases for J; bases not matched to a gene: 3. CDR3 bases: TGTGCCACCAGTGATTTGGGGGGACAGGGGGCATACAATGAGCAGTTCTTC. Protein sequence: CATSDLGGQGAYNEQFF.

The rearrangement joins TRBV6-1 to TRBJ2-1, with unresolved D. The CDR3 length is 12 residues. CDR1 is MNHNS and CDR2 is SASEGT in the germline V gene. With 3 bases removed from V and 5 bases from J, the gap between germline ends came to 5 bases. CDR3 nucleotide sequence: TGTGCCAGCAGTGAGACCAACAATGAGCAGTTCTTC. Its translation: CASSETNNEQFF.

V is TRBV7-9 and J is TRBJ1-4; D is uncertain. The CDR3 totals 13 residues. V shed 4 bases and J shed 7 bases, with 10 bases lying between them. Looked up from germline, CDR1 is SEHNR and CDR2 is FQNEAQ (reference sequence). The DNA of the CDR3 is TGTGCCAGCAGCTCCCCTCCCCCTGAAAAACTGTTTTTT. Its translation is CASSSPPPEKLFF. The full variable domain, completed using reference TRBV7-9 and TRBJ1-4, is DTGVSQNPRHKITKRGQNVTFRCDPISEHNRLYWYRQTLGQGPEFLTYFQNEAQLEKSRLLSDRFSAERPKGSFSTLEIQRTEQGDSAMYLCASSSPPPEKLFFGSGTQLSVL.

This clonotype was recorded a few times. The chain carries TRBV6-5 and TRBJ1-2; 7 bases fit TRBD1. This CDR3 comprises 13 residues. The junction had 6 bases not matched to a gene; V was cut back by 5 bases and J by 6 bases. Looked up from germline, CDR1 is MNHEY and CDR2 is SVGAGI. The CDR3 DNA follows: TGTGCCAGCAGTCGACAGGGTGTAGATGGCTACACCTTC. Translating it yields CASSRQGVDGYTF.

As regards this clonotype: The junction shows a germline mismatch at one end, possibly a read error. V is TRBV4-1 and J is TRBJ2-1; no clear D. The CDR3 consists of 15 residues. Looked up from germline, CDR1 is MGHRA and CDR2 is YSYEKL. For the CDR3, the DNA is TGCGCCAGCAGCCACCGCTCGAGCTCCTACAGTGAGCAGTTCTTC. As protein: CASSHRSSSYSEQFF.